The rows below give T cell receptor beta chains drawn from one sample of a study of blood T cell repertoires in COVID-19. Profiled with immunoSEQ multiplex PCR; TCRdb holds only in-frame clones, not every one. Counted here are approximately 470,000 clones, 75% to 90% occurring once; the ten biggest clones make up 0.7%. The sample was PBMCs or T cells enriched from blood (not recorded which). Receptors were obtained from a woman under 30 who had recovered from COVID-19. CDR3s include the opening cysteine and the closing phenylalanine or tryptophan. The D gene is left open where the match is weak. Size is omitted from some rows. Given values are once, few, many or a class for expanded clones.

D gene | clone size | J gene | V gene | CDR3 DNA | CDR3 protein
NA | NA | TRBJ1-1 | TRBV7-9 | TGTGCCAGCAGCCTCGTGGCGGGAAGGGCTTTCTTT | CASSLVAGRAFF
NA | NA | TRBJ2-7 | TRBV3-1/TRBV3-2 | TGTGCCAGCAGCCAAGTTACCCGACTAACCCTTCCTAACGAGCAGTACTTC | CASSQVTRLTLPNEQYF
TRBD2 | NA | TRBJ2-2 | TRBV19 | TGTGCCAGTAGTATAGTTAGCGGGAGAACCGGGGAGCTGTTTTTT | CASSIVSGRTGELFF
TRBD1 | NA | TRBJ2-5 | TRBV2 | TGTGCCAGCAGTACCCCCTGGACAGGGGGTTCAGGTACCCAGTACTTC | CASSTPWTGGSGTQYF
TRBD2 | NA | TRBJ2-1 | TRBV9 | TGTGCCAGCAGCCAAGCCCGGACTAGCGGGGGGGCTAGCTCCTACAATGAGCAGTTCTTC | CASSQARTSGGASSYNEQFF
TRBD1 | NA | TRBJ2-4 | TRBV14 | TGTGCCAGCAGCCAGGACAGGGGGCACATTCAGTACTTC | CASSQDRGHIQYF
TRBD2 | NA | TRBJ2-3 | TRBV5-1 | TGCGCCAGCAGCTCGGGACTAATAACAGATACGCAGTATTTT | CASSSGLITDTQYF
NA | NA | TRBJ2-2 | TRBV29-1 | TGCAGCGTTACAGACACCGGGGAGCTGTTTTTT | CSVTDTGELFF
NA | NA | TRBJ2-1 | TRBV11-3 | TGTGCCAGCAGTAAGGGGGGGGACCATGAGCAGTTCTTC | CASSKGGDHEQFF
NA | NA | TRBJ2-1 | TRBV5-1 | TGCGCCAGCAGCTTGGCAGGGCCCAGCTCCTACAATGAGCAGTTCTTC | CASSLAGPSSYNEQFF
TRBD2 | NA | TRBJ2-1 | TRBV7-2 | TGTGCCAGCAGCCAGCGACTAGCGGGGGGCAATGAGCAGTTCTTC | CASSQRLAGGNEQFF
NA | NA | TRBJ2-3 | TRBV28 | TGTGCCAGCAGAGGACTTCTAGCGGATACGCAGTATTTT | CASRGLLADTQYF
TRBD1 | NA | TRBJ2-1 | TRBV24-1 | TGTGCCACCAGTTCTCCGGGACAGGGGAATCAGAGCTCCTACAATGAGCAGTTCTTC | CATSSPGQGNQSSYNEQFF
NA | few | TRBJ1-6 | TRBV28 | TGTGCCAGCAGTTTACAATCCTATAATTCACCCCTCCACTTT | CASSLQSYNSPLHF
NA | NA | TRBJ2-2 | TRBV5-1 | TGCGCCAGCGCGGAGACCGGGGAGCTGTTTTTT | CASAETGELFF
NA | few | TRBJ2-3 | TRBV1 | TGCACCAGCAGCCAAGATACCCCTAGCGGGGGGGACTACCCCACAGATACGCAGTATTTT | CTSSQDTPSGGDYPTDTQYF